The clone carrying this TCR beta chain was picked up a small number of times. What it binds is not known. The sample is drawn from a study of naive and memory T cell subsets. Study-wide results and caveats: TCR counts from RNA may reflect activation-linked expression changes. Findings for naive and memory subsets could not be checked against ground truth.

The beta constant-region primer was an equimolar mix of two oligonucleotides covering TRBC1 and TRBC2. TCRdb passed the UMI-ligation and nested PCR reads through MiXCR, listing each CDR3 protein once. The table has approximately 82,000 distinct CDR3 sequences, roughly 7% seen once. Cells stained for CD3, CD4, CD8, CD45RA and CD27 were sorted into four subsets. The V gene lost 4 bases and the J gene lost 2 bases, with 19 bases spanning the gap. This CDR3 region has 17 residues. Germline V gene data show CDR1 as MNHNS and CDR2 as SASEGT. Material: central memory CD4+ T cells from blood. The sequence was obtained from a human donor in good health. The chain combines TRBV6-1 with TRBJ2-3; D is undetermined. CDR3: CASSVILQAGSTDTQYF. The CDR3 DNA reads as TGTGCCAGCAGTGTTATCCTTCAGGCAGGTTCCACAGATACGCAGTATTTT.